These 7 T cell receptor beta chains were all obtained from the same sample, sequenced in a study of beta chain features in type 1 diabetes listed by TCRdb under 2018. Libraries were built with the immunoSEQ multiplex PCR assay. The entire isolated RNA was reverse transcribed using the High Capacity cDNA Reverse Transcription Kit, and thus expressed TCRB transcripts were sequenced. This immuneACCESS table, as held by TCRdb, lists in-frame sequences with V and J called but not all clones. Of the missing ones, under half trace to an unresolved V gene in checked studies; the others have no known cause. In all, the sample holds under 450,000 clones, and roughly 15% of those were seen once. The ten most abundant clones make up more than 0.015% of the sample. Sequencing used naive CD4+ T cells from blood. What the cell subset or site label conveys for this sample: true naive CD4+ T cells. The receptors stem from a woman aged 18-29 years in good health.

This clone was counted between two and nine times. The rearrangement joins TRBV5-4 to TRBJ2-7; 11 bases agree with TRBD2. Unmatched junction bases numbered 11, after V lost 4 bases and J lost 5 bases. Per germline, CDR1 SGHNT and CDR2 YYREEE (reference sequence). This CDR3 contains 16 residues. The CDR3 sequence: CASSPRELAGVHEQYF. CDR3 sequence (DNA): TGTGCCAGCAGCCCTCGGGAACTAGCGGGAGTCCACGAGCAGTACTTC.

This clone was counted a few times. The rearrangement links TRBV19 to TRBJ1-2, with D possibly being TRBD1 (6 bases). V was cut by 5 bases and J by 1 base, with 8 bases left in between. The CDR3 is 13 residues long. Germline V lookup: CDR1 LNHDA, CDR2 SQIVND (reference sequence). The CDR3 region has the DNA TGTGCCAGTAGTCGGACAGTTAACTATGGCTACACCTTC. Its translation: CASSRTVNYGYTF. The variable domain in full, completed from reference TRBV19 and TRBJ1-2, reads DGGITQSPKYLFRKEGQNVTLSCEQNLNHDAMYWYRQDPGQGLRLIYYSQIVNDFQKGDIAEGYSVSREKKESFPLTVTSAQKNPTAFYLCASSRTVNYGYTFGSGTRLTVV.

The rearrangement joins TRBV5-6 to TRBJ1-2, with a possible D match to TRBD1 (6 bases). V lost 4 bases and J 6 bases, leaving 16 bases between the germline ends. Germline V CDR1 and CDR2: SGHDT, YYEEEE. CDR3 size: 14 residues. The CDR3 DNA reads TGTGCCAGCAGCGTACAGGGTTTCGAGGATGGCTACACCTTC. It encodes CASSVQGFEDGYTF. The full variable domain, rest sourced from reference TRBV5-6 and TRBJ1-2, is DAGVTQSPTHLIKTRGQQVTLRCSPKSGHDTVSWYQQALGQGPQFIFQYYEEEERQRGNFPDRFSGHQFPNYSSELNVNALLLGDSALYLCASSVQGFEDGYTFGSGTRLTVV.

There are a few counts of this clone. This rearrangement joins TRBV28 to TRBJ2-7; 13 bases line up with TRBD2. Trimming took 4 bases from V and 4 from J; bases not matched to a gene: 10. The V gene's germline CDR1 is MDHEN and CDR2 SYDVKM. The CDR3 contains 17 residues. CDR3 sequence: CASSSASRTSGSYEQYF. The DNA for the CDR3 is TGTGCCAGCAGTTCAGCCTCTCGGACTAGCGGGAGTTACGAGCAGTACTTC.

This clone was observed a few times. The chain carries TRBV29-1 and TRBJ2-5; 9 bases map to TRBD2. Germline CDR1 is SQVTM and CDR2 is ANQGSEA. The CDR3 consists of 13 residues. CDR3 in DNA: TGCAGTATAGTAGCGGGAGTGAGGGAGACCCAGTACTTC. It codes for CSIVAGVRETQYF.

The chain is built from TRBV14 and TRBJ2-3, with a tentative D call TRBD2 (6 bases). The CDR3 has 15 amino acids. Germline CDR1 and CDR2: SGHDN and FVKESK. V was pared by 4 bases and J by 0 bases, with 11 bases between. The CDR3 DNA reads TGTGCCAGCAGCCGTAGCGGAACTAGCACAGATACGCAGTATTTT. It yields the protein CASSRSGTSTDTQYF.

This clone was seen more than once but under ten times. This chain uses TRBV7-2 with TRBJ2-7, with 7 positions matching TRBD1. Germline CDR1 reads SGHTA; CDR2 reads FQGNSA. Trimming removed 3 bases from V and 2 bases from J; junction bases left unmatched: 4. The CDR3 runs 14 residues. CDR3: CASSFTGTAYEQYF. The CDR3 DNA is TGTGCCAGCAGCTTCACCGGGACAGCCTACGAGCAGTACTTC.